These 17 T cell receptor beta chains were sequenced from one sample in a study of T cells in Graves' hyperthyroidism and ophthalmopathy. Researchers amplified the TCR beta CDR3 regions from RNA transcripts. A set of HTBI primers served as the primers for a first-round RT-PCR of the TCR CDR3. In TCRdb, the multiplex PCR reads were re-called with MiXCR into one record per CDR3 protein. Found here are fewer than 900,000 distinct CDR3 sequences, over 15% of them singletons; the top ten hold roughly 8%. The sequenced material came from blood. The receptor set was obtained from a man aged 18 to 35 with Graves' hyperthyroidism.

The count of this clonotype is one. The chain has TRBV28 and TRBJ2-3; 9 bases match TRBD2. Germline CDR1 MDHEN, CDR2 SYDVKM. This CDR3 is built from 18 residues. V lost 1 base, J lost 0 bases, and 8 bases stayed unmatched. CDR3 amino acids: CASSLFLLAGSSTDTQYF. CDR3 nucleotide sequence: TGTGCCAGCAGTTTATTCCTACTAGCGGGTTCTAGCACAGATACGCAGTATTTT.

The table lists this clonotype with many counts. The chain carries TRBV20-1 and TRBJ2-1, with D unclear. The CDR3 is made up of 15 amino acids. The germline V gene has CDR1 DFQATT and CDR2 SNEGSKA (reference sequence). V was shortened by 2 bases and J by 2 bases, with 13 bases between the two germline ends. CDR3 in amino acids: CSARTSLGAYNEQFF. In nucleotides, the CDR3 is TGCAGTGCTAGAACCTCACTCGGAGCCTACAATGAGCAGTTCTTC.

This chain links TRBV28 with TRBJ1-1, with D perhaps TRBD1 (6 bases). V was pared by 3 bases and J by 5 bases, with 16 bases between. This CDR3 is 15 amino acids long. Per germline, CDR1 MDHEN and CDR2 SYDVKM. CDR3 in DNA: TGTGCCAGCAGTTTGGGGGGGGGCGGACGGACTGAAGCTTTCTTT. Translated: CASSLGGGGRTEAFF.

The V call is TRBV5-1, the J call TRBJ1-4; no definite D call. The V gene lost 5 bases and the J gene lost 3 bases, with 11 bases spanning the gap. The CDR3 contains 14 residues. Per germline, CDR1 SGHRS and CDR2 YFSETQ. CDR3 region: CASRVEVANEKLFF. The CDR3 DNA reads TGCGCCAGCAGAGTCGAGGTGGCTAATGAAAAACTGTTTTTT.

V gene TRBV7-2 combines with J gene TRBJ2-2, with D possibly being TRBD2 (6 bases). Trimming removed 1 base from V and 0 bases from J, with 9 bases in between. The CDR3 spans 16 residues. Germline-derived CDR1 and CDR2 are SGHTA and FQGNSA. The CDR3, as DNA: TGTGCCAGCAGCTTAGTAGCGGCATCGAACACCGGGGAGCTGTTTTTT. This sequence encodes CASSLVAASNTGELFF.

Comments on this clonotype: This may come from a read error, since a much larger clone is one base off. V and J are TRBV12-3 or TRBV12-4 and TRBJ1-2; 10 nucleotides line up with TRBD1. The CDR3 covers 15 residues. V dropped 3 bases and J dropped 4; count of bases not matched to a gene: 5. The CDR3 coding sequence is TGTGCCAGCAGTTTCGGGACAGGGGATATCTATGGCTACACCTTC. This gives the protein CASSFGTGDIYGYTF.

J is TRBJ2-5 and V is TRBV11-2, with D possibly TRBD2 on 5 matching bases. Germline lookup yields CDR1 SGHAT and CDR2 FQNNGV. V shed 4 bases and J shed 3 bases, with 12 bases lying between them. The CDR3 spans 14 residues. The CDR3 region is CASSYGPREETQYF. The CDR3 DNA sequence: TGTGCCAGCAGCTACGGCCCGAGGGAAGAGACCCAGTACTTC.

The V and J genes are TRBV4-1 and TRBJ2-4, with D possibly being TRBD2 (7 bases). V shed 4 bases and J shed 1 base, with 17 bases lying between them. This CDR3 region has 17 residues. Germline lookup yields CDR1 MGHRA and CDR2 YSYEKL. CDR3 region: CASSRGGLVLAKNIQYF. The CDR3 coding sequence is TGCGCCAGCAGCCGGGGGGGGCTAGTCCTGGCCAAAAACATTCAGTACTTC.

This clonotype was seen a handful of times. The chain is built from TRBV5-1 and TRBJ2-7, with 8 bases lining up with TRBD1. Germline loops: CDR1 SGHRS, CDR2 YFSETQ. V lost 4 bases and J lost 5; bases outside the gene matches: 8. This CDR3 spans 14 amino acids. The CDR3 loop reads CASSQGQARDEQYF. The CDR3 DNA reads as TGCGCCAGCAGCCAGGGACAGGCGAGAGACGAGCAGTACTTC.

J is TRBJ2-1 and V is TRBV9; TRBD2 agrees at 9 bases. The germline CDR1 and CDR2 sequences are SGDLS and YYNGEE. Unmatched junction bases numbered 3, after V lost 2 bases and J lost 3 bases. CDR3 length: 15 residues. CDR3 region: CASSVIAGDYNEQFF. CDR3 sequence (DNA): TGTGCCAGCAGCGTGATAGCGGGAGACTACAATGAGCAGTTCTTC.

This chain connects TRBV24-1 to TRBJ2-7; TRBD1 aligns across 11 bases. There are 15 residues in the CDR3. V lost 8 bases, J lost 4 bases, and 9 bases stayed unmatched. CDR1 and CDR2 (germline): KGHDR, SFDVKD. In nucleotides, the CDR3 is TGTGCCACCACATCAAGGACAGGGGGCTTTTACGAGCAGTACTTC. Its protein is CATTSRTGGFYEQYF.

This chain uses TRBV29-1 with TRBJ2-7; TRBD1 matches 9 bases. This CDR3 is 13 amino acids long. V was clipped by 3 bases and J by 4 bases; unmatched bases: 4. CDR1 and CDR2 from the germline V gene are SQVTM and ANQGSEA. The CDR3 coding sequence is TGCAGCGTTGAGGGACAGGGAATATACGAGCAGTACTTC. Translation gives CSVEGQGIYEQYF.

In this sample, this clonotype turned up many times. Here the CDR3 reads CASSLVGLAGTRRYNEQFF. The DNA of the CDR3 is TGTGCCAGCAGCTTAGTGGGACTAGCGGGAACACGCCGCTACAATGAGCAGTTCTTC. The chain carries TRBV7-9 and TRBJ2-1; 13 bases agree with TRBD2. This CDR3 is built from 19 residues. J was trimmed by 3 bases and V by 1 base; bases with no gene match: 9. Per the germline V gene, CDR1 is SEHNR and CDR2 is FQNEAQ (reference sequence).

This clonotype was counted a few times. The V call is TRBV20-1, the J call TRBJ2-5, with 8 nucleotides matching TRBD2. This CDR3 has 16 residues. CDR1 is DFQATT and CDR2 is SNEGSKA in the germline V gene (reference sequence). J was trimmed by 5 bases and V by 0 bases; bases with no gene match: 11. The CDR3 sequence: CSARDNAGGIGETQYF. CDR3 sequence (DNA): TGCAGTGCTAGAGATAACGCGGGAGGAATAGGGGAGACCCAGTACTTC.

This clonotype has just a few counts. The rearrangement links TRBV7-6 to TRBJ2-1; TRBD2 aligns across 15 bases. J lost 9 bases, V lost 5 bases, and 8 bases had no gene match. The CDR3 has 16 amino acids. Germline-derived CDR1 and CDR2 are SGHVS and FNYEAQ. In nucleotides, the CDR3 is TGTGCCAGCAGCGGATCCGGACTAGCGGGAGGGTTTGAGCAGTTCTTC. Translated: CASSGSGLAGGFEQFF.

This clonotype was counted ten times or more. The chain combines TRBV7-2 with TRBJ1-2; TRBD1 matches at 7 bases. The CDR3 has 14 amino acids. V dropped 4 bases and J dropped 4; count of bases not matched to a gene: 6. Germline V lookup: CDR1 SGHTA, CDR2 FQGNSA. In DNA form, the CDR3 reads TGTGCCAGCAGCTACCGGGACAGCTTCTATGGCTACACCTTC. Translation: CASSYRDSFYGYTF. Full variable domain (missing parts from reference TRBV7-2 and TRBJ1-2): GAGVSQSPSNKVTEKGKDVELRCDPISGHTALYWYRQSLGQGLEFLIYFQGNSAPDKSGLPSDRFSAERTGGSVSTLTIQRTQQEDSAVYLCASSYRDSFYGYTFGSGTRLTVV.

The V gene is TRBV18, the J gene TRBJ2-3, with D tentatively TRBD2 (6 bases). The CDR3 is 15 residues long. Germline V gene lookup returns CDR1 KGHSH and CDR2 LQKENI. Trimming removed 0 bases from V and 2 bases from J, with 9 bases in between. CDR3 nucleotide sequence: TGTGCCAGCTCACCACCGGGGGGAACCACAGATACGCAGTATTTT. It is translated as CASSPPGGTTDTQYF. The complete variable domain, with remaining parts taken from reference TRBV18 and TRBJ2-3, reads NAGVMQNPRHLVRRRGQEARLRCSPMKGHSHVYWYRQLPEEGLKFMVYLQKENIIDESGMPKERFSAEFPKEGPSILRIQQVVRGDSAAYFCASSPPGGTTDTQYFGPGTRLTVL.